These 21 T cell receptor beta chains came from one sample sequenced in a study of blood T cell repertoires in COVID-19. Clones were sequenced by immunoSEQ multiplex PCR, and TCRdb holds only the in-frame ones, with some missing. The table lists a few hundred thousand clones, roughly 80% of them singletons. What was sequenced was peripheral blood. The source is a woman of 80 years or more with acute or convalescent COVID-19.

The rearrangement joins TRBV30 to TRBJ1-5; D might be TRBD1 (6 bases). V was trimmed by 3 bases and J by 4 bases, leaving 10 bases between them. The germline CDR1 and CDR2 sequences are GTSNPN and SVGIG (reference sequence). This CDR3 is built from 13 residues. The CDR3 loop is CAWRHQGNQPQHF. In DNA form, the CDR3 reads TGTGCCTGGAGGCACCAGGGGAATCAGCCCCAGCATTTT.

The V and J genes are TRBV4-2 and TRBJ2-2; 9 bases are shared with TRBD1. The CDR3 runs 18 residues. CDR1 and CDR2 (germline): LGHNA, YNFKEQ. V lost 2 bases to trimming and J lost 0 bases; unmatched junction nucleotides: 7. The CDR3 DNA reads TGTGCCAGCAGCCAACACCCCAGGACAGGGGCGAACACCGGGGAGCTGTTTTTT. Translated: CASSQHPRTGANTGELFF.

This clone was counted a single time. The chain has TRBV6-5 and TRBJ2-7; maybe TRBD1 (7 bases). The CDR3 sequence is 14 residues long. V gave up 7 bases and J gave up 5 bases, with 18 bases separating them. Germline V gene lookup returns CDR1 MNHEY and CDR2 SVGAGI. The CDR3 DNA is TGTGCCAGCACTCAGGGGGGCAGAATCCACGAGCAGTACTTC. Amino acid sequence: CASTQGGRIHEQYF.

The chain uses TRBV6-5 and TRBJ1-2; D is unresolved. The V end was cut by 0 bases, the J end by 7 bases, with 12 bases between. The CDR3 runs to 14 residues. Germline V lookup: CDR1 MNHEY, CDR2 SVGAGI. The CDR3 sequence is CASSYSGRMGGYTF. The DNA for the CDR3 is TGTGCCAGCAGTTACTCGGGCAGGATGGGTGGCTACACCTTC.

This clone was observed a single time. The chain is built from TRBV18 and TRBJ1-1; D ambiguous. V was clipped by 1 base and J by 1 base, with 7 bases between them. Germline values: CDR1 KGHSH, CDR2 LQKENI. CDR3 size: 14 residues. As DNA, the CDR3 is TGTGCCAGCTCACCACTCCGAGAGAACACTGAAGCTTTCTTT. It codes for CASSPLRENTEAFF.

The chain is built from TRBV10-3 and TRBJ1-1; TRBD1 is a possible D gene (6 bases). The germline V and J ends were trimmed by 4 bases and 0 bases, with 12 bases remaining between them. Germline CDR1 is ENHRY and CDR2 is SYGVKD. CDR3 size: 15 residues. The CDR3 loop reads CAISGRGGMNTEAFF. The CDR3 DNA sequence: TGTGCCATCAGTGGCAGGGGAGGGATGAACACTGAAGCTTTCTTT.

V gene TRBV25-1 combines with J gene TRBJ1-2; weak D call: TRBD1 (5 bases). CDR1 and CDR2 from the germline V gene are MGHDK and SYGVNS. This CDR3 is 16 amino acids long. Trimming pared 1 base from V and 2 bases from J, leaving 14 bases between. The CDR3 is CASSESGRVGNYGYTF. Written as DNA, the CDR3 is TGTGCCAGCAGTGAATCCGGCAGGGTGGGAAACTATGGCTACACCTTC.

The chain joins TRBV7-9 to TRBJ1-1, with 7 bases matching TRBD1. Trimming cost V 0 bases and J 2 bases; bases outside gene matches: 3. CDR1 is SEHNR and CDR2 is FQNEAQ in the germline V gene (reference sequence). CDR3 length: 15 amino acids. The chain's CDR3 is CASSLAIGGNTEAFF. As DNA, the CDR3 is TGTGCCAGCAGCTTAGCGATAGGGGGCAACACTGAAGCTTTCTTT. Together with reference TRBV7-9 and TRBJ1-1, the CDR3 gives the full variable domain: DTGVSQNPRHKITKRGQNVTFRCDPISEHNRLYWYRQTLGQGPEFLTYFQNEAQLEKSRLLSDRFSAERPKGSFSTLEIQRTEQGDSAMYLCASSLAIGGNTEAFFGQGTRLTVV.

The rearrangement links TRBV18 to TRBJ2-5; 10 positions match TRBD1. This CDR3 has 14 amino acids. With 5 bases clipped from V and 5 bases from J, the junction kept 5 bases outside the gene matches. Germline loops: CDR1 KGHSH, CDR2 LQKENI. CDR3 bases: TGTGCCAGCTCATCGACAGGGGGCCCGGAGACCCAGTACTTC. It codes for CASSSTGGPETQYF.

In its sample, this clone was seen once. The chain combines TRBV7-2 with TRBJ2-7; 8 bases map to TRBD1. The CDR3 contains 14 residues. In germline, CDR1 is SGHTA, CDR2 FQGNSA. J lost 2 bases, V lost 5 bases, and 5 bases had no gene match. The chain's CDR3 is CASSVRDRTYEQYF. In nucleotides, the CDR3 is TGTGCCAGCAGCGTTAGGGACAGGACCTACGAGCAGTACTTC.

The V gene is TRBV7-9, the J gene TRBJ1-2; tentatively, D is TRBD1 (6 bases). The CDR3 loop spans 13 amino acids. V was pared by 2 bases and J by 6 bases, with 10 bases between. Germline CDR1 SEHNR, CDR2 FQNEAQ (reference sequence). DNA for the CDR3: TGTGCCAGCAGCTTACAGGGGAGAGATGGCTACACCTTC. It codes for CASSLQGRDGYTF.

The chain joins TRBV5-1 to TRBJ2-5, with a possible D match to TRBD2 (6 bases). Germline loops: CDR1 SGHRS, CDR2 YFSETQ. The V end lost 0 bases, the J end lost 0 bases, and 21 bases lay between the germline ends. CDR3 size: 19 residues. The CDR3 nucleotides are TGCGCCAGCAGCTTGGGTCGTCAGCGGGCGGTGTCATACCAAGAGACCCAGTACTTC. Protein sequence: CASSLGRQRAVSYQETQYF.

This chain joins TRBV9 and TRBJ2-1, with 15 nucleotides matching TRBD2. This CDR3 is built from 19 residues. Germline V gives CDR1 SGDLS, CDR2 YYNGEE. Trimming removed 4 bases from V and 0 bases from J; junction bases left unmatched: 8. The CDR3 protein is CASSRRTSGRVSSYNEQFF. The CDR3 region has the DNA TGTGCCAGCAGCCGGAGGACTAGCGGGAGGGTCAGCTCCTACAATGAGCAGTTCTTC.

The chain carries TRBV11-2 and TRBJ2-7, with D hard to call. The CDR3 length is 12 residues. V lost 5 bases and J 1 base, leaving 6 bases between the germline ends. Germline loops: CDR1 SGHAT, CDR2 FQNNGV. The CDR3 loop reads CASSIMSYEQYF. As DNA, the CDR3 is TGTGCCAGCAGCATCATGTCCTACGAGCAGTACTTC.

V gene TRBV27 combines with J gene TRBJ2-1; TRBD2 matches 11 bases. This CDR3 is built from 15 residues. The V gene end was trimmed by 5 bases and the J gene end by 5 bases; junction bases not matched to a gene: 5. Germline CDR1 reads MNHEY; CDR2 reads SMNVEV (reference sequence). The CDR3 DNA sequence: TGTGCCAGCAGTAACCTGGGACTAGCGGACAATGAGCAGTTCTTC. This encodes CASSNLGLADNEQFF.

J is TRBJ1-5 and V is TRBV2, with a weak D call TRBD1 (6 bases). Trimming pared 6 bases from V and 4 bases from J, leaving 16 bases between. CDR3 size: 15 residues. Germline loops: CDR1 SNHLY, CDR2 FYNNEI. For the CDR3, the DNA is TGTGCCAGCAGGGGGGCGCAGGGTGGGAATCAGCCCCAGCATTTT. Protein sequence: CASRGAQGGNQPQHF. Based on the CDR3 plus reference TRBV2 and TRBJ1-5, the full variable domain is EPEVTQTPSHQVTQMGQEVILRCVPISNHLYFYWYRQILGQKVEFLVSFYNNEISEKSEIFDDQFSVERPDGSNFTLKIRSTKLEDSAMYFCASRGAQGGNQPQHFGDGTRLSIL.

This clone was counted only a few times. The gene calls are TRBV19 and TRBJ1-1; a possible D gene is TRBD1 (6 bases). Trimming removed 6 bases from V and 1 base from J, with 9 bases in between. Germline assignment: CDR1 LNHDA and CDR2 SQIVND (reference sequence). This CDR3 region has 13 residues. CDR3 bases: TGTGCCAGTAGCGGACAGAGGAACACTGAAGCTTTCTTT. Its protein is CASSGQRNTEAFF.

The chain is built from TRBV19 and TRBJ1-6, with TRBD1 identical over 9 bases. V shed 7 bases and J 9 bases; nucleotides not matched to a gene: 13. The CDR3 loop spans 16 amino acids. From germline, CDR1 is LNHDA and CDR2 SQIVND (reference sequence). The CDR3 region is CASTPFGTGTGSPLHF. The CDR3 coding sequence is TGTGCCAGTACCCCTTTCGGGACAGGGACTGGTTCACCCCTCCACTTT.

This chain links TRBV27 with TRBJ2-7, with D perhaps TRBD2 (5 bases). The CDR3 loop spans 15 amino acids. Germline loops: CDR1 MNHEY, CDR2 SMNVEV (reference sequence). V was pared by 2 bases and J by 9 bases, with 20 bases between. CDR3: CASSLGFSTRYGQYF. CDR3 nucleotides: TGTGCCAGCAGTTTAGGCTTCAGCACTAGGTATGGGCAGTACTTC.

The CDR3 coding sequence is TGTGCCAGCACCGCCGGGACTCAATCCAACAATGAGCAGTTCTTC. It is translated as CASTAGTQSNNEQFF. The genes are TRBV9 and TRBJ2-1; D might be TRBD2 (6 bases). Germline loops: CDR1 SGDLS, CDR2 YYNGEE. The CDR3 is 15 residues long. V was pared by 6 bases and J by 5 bases, with 18 bases between.

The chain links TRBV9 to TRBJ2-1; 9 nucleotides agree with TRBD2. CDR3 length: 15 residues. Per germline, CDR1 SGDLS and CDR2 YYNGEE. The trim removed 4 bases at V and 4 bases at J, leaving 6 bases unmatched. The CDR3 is CASSKAGGQYNEQFF. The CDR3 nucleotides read TGTGCCAGCAGCAAGGCGGGGGGGCAGTACAATGAGCAGTTCTTC.